This entry describes one T cell receptor (beta chain). Its target is not known. This record comes from a study of T cells expressing NK-cell markers. Across the whole study: HCMV serostatus: seven of eight sequenced donors positive, one negative.

CDR1 is ENHRY, CDR2 SYGVKD, per germline. This CDR3 is 17 amino acids long. Study-wide results and limits: In several donors, dominant CD3+CD56+NKG2C+ clonotypes ranked among the top 10 CD8+ clonotypes.

5'RACE template switching with UMIs produced the TCR beta cDNA. TCRdb reprocessed the 5' RACE reads and keeps a single row for each CDR3 protein, giving no DNA. The sample totals 440,000 or so distinct CDR3 sequences; its top ten clones hold approximately 6.8%. Sequenced material: blood T cells: a sorted CD56 or NKG2C T cell subset, CD4+ or CD8+ T cells, or bulk PBMC T cells (not recorded which). This chain uses TRBV10-3 with TRBJ1-1; with no DNA, the TCRdb D assignment of TRBD1 cannot be verified. This receptor was identified in a woman aged 18 to 69 in good health. CDR3 protein: CAISARGTGAVNTEAFF.